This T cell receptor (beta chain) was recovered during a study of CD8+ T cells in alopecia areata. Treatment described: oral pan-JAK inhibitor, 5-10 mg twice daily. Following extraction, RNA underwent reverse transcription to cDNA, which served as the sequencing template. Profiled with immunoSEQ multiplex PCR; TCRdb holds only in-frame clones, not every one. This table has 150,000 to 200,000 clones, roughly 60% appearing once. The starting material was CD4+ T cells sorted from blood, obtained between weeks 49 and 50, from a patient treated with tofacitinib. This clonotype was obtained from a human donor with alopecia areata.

The CDR3 is CASSGLDRDHEQYF. The CDR3 DNA sequence: TGTGCCAGCAGTGGATTGGACAGGGACCACGAGCAGTACTTC. V gene TRBV6-1 combines with J gene TRBJ2-7; 8 bases match TRBD1. This CDR3 is built from 14 residues. V was clipped by 4 bases and J by 5 bases; unmatched bases: 7. The V gene's germline CDR1 is MNHNS and CDR2 SASEGT.